This entry lists 20 T cell receptor beta chains sequenced from one sample in a study of cytomegalovirus exposure and HLA in healthy donors. Primers for the PCR totalled 60 Vbeta and 13 Jbeta. This table comes from immunoSEQ multiplex PCR, and its TCRdb copy is limited to in-frame clones, with some not included. The table shows some 110,000 clones, with roughly a tenth occurring only once. Source material: PBMCs. These TCRs come from a middle-aged man in good health and CMV-seropositive.

This clone was counted a few times. The gene calls are TRBV4-2 and TRBJ1-4; no firm D call. CDR3 size: 16 residues. V lost 0 bases and J lost 3, with 11 bases in between. The germline V gene encodes CDR1 LGHNA and CDR2 YNFKEQ. The CDR3 reads CASSQDGPGANEKLFF. The CDR3 DNA is TGTGCCAGCAGCCAAGATGGGCCAGGCGCTAATGAAAAACTGTTTTTT.

The genes are TRBV5-4 and TRBJ2-1; 7 bases match TRBD2. The CDR3 contains 15 residues. Germline CDR1 is SGHNT and CDR2 is YYREEE (reference sequence). V gave up 0 bases and J gave up 8 bases; unmatched junction bases: 8. The DNA for the CDR3 is TGTGCCAGCAGCTTGGGTGGGGTAGCGGGCCATGAGCAGTTCTTC. Amino acid sequence: CASSLGGVAGHEQFF.

In this sample, this clone turned up a few times. The rearrangement uses TRBV19 and TRBJ2-1; D gene ambiguous. The V and J ends lost 0 bases and 6 bases respectively, with 6 bases between them. Germline CDR1 and CDR2: LNHDA and SQIVND (reference sequence). The CDR3 has 13 residues. The CDR3: CASSIDYANEQFF. Here the CDR3 DNA reads TGTGCCAGTAGTATAGACTATGCCAATGAGCAGTTCTTC.

This sequence joins TRBV2 and TRBJ1-4, with D perhaps TRBD1 (5 bases). Trimming removed 4 bases from V and 8 bases from J, with 14 bases in between. This CDR3 comprises 14 residues. Germline CDR1 is SNHLY and CDR2 is FYNNEI. The CDR3 protein is CASSGRQGGEKLFF. DNA of the CDR3: TGTGCCAGCAGTGGAAGGCAGGGTGGGGAAAAACTGTTTTTT.

This rearrangement joins TRBV9 to TRBJ2-5; 11 bases align to TRBD2. Germline V gene data show CDR1 as SGDLS and CDR2 as YYNGEE. The V segment lost 3 bases and the J segment 2 bases; nucleotides outside the gene matches: 3. The CDR3 is 15 amino acids. The CDR3 DNA follows: TGTGCCAGCAGCGGTAGCGGGGGGGGGCAAGAGACCCAGTACTTC. Encoded protein: CASSGSGGGQETQYF.

This clone showed up just a few times. One end of the junction fails to match germline, which may point to a read error. The CDR3 nucleotides read TGTGCCATAAGTGCAGAACAGTATCAGCACCAGCATTTT. It codes for CAISAEQYQHQHF. This chain uses TRBV10-3 with TRBJ1-5; D is unresolved. The CDR3 covers 13 residues. Germline CDR1 ENHRY, CDR2 SYGVKD.

The chain employs TRBV7-2 and TRBJ1-2; no definite D call. The CDR3 runs 12 residues. The V and J ends lost 4 bases and 4 bases respectively, with 7 bases between them. Germline V gene sequence: CDR1 SGHTA, CDR2 FQGNSA. The CDR3 region is CASSSTAYGYTF. In DNA form, the CDR3 reads TGTGCCAGCAGCTCAACAGCCTATGGCTACACCTTC.

This clone was observed a handful of times. The chain is built from TRBV15 and TRBJ2-7; a weak D match, TRBD1 (6 bases). Germline V lookup: CDR1 LNHNV, CDR2 YYDKDF (reference sequence). Trimming took off 0 bases at V and 6 bases at J, with 18 bases between the two ends. This CDR3 spans 16 amino acids. The CDR3 DNA is TGTGCCACCAGCAGAGATATTGCGGCAGGGGAAAGCGAGCAGTACTTC. Translating it yields CATSRDIAAGESEQYF.

The chain recombines TRBV7-3 with TRBJ2-5, with D possibly matching TRBD2 (6 bases). The V gene lost 5 bases and the J gene lost 1 base, with 14 bases spanning the gap. The CDR3 length is 15 residues. CDR1 is SGHTA, CDR2 FQGTGA, per germline. The CDR3 nucleotides read TGTGCCAGCAGCATGGGGGGACTTTTCCAAGAGACCCAGTACTTC. This codes for CASSMGGLFQETQYF.

The rearrangement joins TRBV2 to TRBJ1-5; 7 bases agree with TRBD1. CDR1 is SNHLY, CDR2 FYNNEI, per germline. V trimming: 5 bases; J trimming: 2 bases; junction bases outside the gene matches: 6. This CDR3 region has 15 residues. CDR3 DNA: TGTGCCAGCAGTCCAAGACAGGGAGGCAATCAGCCCCAGCATTTT. The encoded protein is CASSPRQGGNQPQHF. Full variable domain (missing parts from reference TRBV2 and TRBJ1-5): EPEVTQTPSHQVTQMGQEVILRCVPISNHLYFYWYRQILGQKVEFLVSFYNNEISEKSEIFDDQFSVERPDGSNFTLKIRSTKLEDSAMYFCASSPRQGGNQPQHFGDGTRLSIL.

The chain has TRBV6-6 and TRBJ2-5; D possibly corresponds to TRBD1 (6 bases). Germline CDR1 reads MNHNY; CDR2 reads SVGAGI (reference sequence). This CDR3 region has 14 residues. Trimming pared 6 bases from V and 5 bases from J, leaving 16 bases between. The DNA for the CDR3 is TGTGCCAGCAGATTGTCAGGGGTGAGCGAGACCCAGTACTTC. Translating it yields CASRLSGVSETQYF.

This clone was seen a few times. Written as DNA, the CDR3 is TGTGCCAGCAGCCCGGTCATACTTAGCACAGATACGCAGTATTTT. This encodes CASSPVILSTDTQYF. The rearrangement joins TRBV7-6 to TRBJ2-3, with unresolved D. The germline CDR1 and CDR2 sequences are SGHVS and FNYEAQ. Trimming stripped 5 bases from V and 0 bases from J, with 12 bases between. The CDR3 has 15 amino acids.

The chain has TRBV4-2 and TRBJ2-1, with D possibly TRBD2 on 7 matching bases. Trimming took off 2 bases at V and 5 bases at J, with 13 bases between the two ends. The CDR3 runs to 15 residues. Germline lookup yields CDR1 LGHNA and CDR2 YNFKEQ. CDR3 loop: CASSQSRGGDNEQFF. The DNA for the CDR3 is TGTGCCAGCAGCCAATCTAGAGGGGGGGACAATGAGCAGTTCTTC.

As concerns this clone: This is likely a read error, given that the CDR3 carries no conserved phenylalanine or tryptophan at its end. Because the CDR3's place on the DNA is in doubt, the DNA is left out and the CDR3 is given as listed by TCRdb. CDR3 protein: CASSESPKGARSDEKMFL. The chain joins TRBV25-1 to TRBJ1-4; TRBD1, the table's D call, lacks a check against the DNA. The CDR3 region is 18 residues in length, termini included. Germline V lookup: CDR1 MGHDK, CDR2 SYGVNS.

This clone was seen many times. This chain connects TRBV7-6 to TRBJ2-7; 8 bases are shared with TRBD2. Germline loops: CDR1 SGHVS, CDR2 FNYEAQ. The CDR3 is 17 amino acids. J was trimmed by 3 bases and V by 0 bases; bases with no gene match: 10. The DNA for the CDR3 is TGTGCCAGCAGCTTAGCCCCGGGGGGGCAACGTTTCTACGAGCAGTACTTC. Protein product: CASSLAPGGQRFYEQYF.

The V call is TRBV6-1, the J call TRBJ2-7; TRBD1 agrees at 9 bases. V was clipped by 7 bases and J by 3 bases; unmatched bases: 10. This CDR3 contains 15 residues. Germline assignment: CDR1 MNHNS and CDR2 SASEGT. The CDR3 reads CASNKPGQGGYEQYF. The CDR3 DNA reads TGTGCCAGCAACAAACCGGGACAGGGCGGCTACGAGCAGTACTTC.

This clone was observed a handful of times. The chain joins TRBV11-1 to TRBJ1-1; TRBD1 might be the D (5 bases). Looked up from germline, CDR1 is SGHAT and CDR2 is FQDESV (reference sequence). Trimming shortened V by 2 bases and J by 1 base, and 14 bases separated the two germline ends. The CDR3 sequence is 16 residues long. The CDR3 loop reads CASSLSYWTPNTEAFF. The CDR3 nucleotides read TGTGCCAGCAGCTTATCTTACTGGACACCGAACACTGAAGCTTTCTTT.

The table lists this clone with a few counts. V usage is TRBV29-1 and J usage is TRBJ1-2; 9 nucleotides match TRBD1. Trimming cost V 4 bases and J 3 bases; bases outside gene matches: 3. The CDR3 is made up of 13 amino acids. Germline CDR1 reads SQVTM; CDR2 reads ANQGSEA. CDR3 region: CSVGDRAYYGYTF. CDR3 nucleotides: TGCAGCGTTGGGGACAGGGCTTACTATGGCTACACCTTC. The variable domain in full, completed from reference TRBV29-1 and TRBJ1-2, reads SAVISQKPSRDICQRGTSLTIQCQVDSQVTMMFWYRQQPGQSLTLIATANQGSEATYESGFVIDKFPISRPNLTFSTLTVSNMSPEDSSIYLCSVGDRAYYGYTFGSGTRLTVV.

The chain links TRBV28 to TRBJ1-5; D not resolved. Germline values: CDR1 MDHEN, CDR2 SYDVKM. The CDR3 runs 15 residues. Trimming stripped 1 base from V and 0 bases from J, with 7 bases between. The CDR3 protein is CASSLFSNSNQPQHF. In nucleotides, the CDR3 is TGTGCCAGCAGTTTATTCAGTAATAGCAATCAGCCCCAGCATTTT.

This clone has a handful of counts. The J gene is TRBJ2-7, the V gene TRBV6-5; 9 nucleotides match TRBD2. V shed 6 bases and J 5 bases; nucleotides not matched to a gene: 5. Germline assignment: CDR1 MNHEY and CDR2 SVGAGI. This CDR3 has 13 residues. CDR3 region: CASSRGLANEQYF. The CDR3, as DNA: TGTGCCAGCAGCAGAGGACTAGCGAACGAGCAGTACTTC.